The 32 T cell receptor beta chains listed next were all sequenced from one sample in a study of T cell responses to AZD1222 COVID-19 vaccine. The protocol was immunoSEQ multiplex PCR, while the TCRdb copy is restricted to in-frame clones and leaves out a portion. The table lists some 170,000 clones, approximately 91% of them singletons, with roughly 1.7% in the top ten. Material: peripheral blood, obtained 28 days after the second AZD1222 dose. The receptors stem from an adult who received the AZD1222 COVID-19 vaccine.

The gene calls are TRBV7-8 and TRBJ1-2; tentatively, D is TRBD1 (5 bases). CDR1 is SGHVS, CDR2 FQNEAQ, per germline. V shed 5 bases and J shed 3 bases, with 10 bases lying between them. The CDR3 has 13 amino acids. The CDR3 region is CASSPGIDYGYTF. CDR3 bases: TGTGCCAGCAGCCCAGGGATTGACTATGGCTACACCTTC.

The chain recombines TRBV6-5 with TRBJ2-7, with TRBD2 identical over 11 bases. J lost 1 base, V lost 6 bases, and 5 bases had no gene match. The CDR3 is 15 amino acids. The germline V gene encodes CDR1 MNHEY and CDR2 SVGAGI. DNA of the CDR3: TGTGCCAGCAGAGGAGGGACTAGCGGTTCCTACGAGCAGTACTTC. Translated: CASRGGTSGSYEQYF.

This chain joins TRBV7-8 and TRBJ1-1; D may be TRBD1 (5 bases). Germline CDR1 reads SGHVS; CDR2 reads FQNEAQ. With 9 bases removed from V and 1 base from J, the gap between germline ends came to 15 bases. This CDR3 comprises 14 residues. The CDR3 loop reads CASTRQRQNTEAFF. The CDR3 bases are TGTGCCAGTACAAGACAGCGACAGAACACTGAAGCTTTCTTT.

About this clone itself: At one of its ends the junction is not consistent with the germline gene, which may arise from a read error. CDR3 bases: TGTGCCAGCAGCCTAACGGGCCCTCCGGGAACAGATACGCAGTATTTT. This gives the protein CASSLTGPPGTDTQYF. The gene calls are TRBV7-3 and TRBJ2-3; D might be TRBD2 (5 bases). The CDR3 has 16 residues. From germline, CDR1 is SGHTA and CDR2 FQGTGA.

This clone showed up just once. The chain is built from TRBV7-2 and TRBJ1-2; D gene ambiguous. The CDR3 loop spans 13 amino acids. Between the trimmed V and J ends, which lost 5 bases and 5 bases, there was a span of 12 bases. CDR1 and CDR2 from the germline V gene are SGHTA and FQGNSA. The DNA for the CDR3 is TGTGCCAGCAGCCGCGAGGCGGGGTATGGCTACACCTTC. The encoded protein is CASSREAGYGYTF.

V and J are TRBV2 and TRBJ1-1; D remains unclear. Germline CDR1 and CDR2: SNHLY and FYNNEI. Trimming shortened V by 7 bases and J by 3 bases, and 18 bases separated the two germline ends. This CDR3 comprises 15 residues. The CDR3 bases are TGTGCCAGCAAAGTCACACGAAATTCCCACACTGAAGCTTTCTTT. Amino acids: CASKVTRNSHTEAFF.

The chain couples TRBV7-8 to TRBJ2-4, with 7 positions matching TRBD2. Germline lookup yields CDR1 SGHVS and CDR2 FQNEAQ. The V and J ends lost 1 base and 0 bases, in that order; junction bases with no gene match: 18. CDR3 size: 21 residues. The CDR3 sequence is CASSLGVTKRDFTLAKNIQYF. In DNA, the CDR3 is TGTGCCAGCAGCTTAGGGGTCACGAAGCGGGATTTCACGCTAGCCAAAAACATTCAGTACTTC. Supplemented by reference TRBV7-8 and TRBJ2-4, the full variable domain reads GAGVSQSPRYKVAKRGQDVALRCDPISGHVSLFWYQQALGQGPEFLTYFQNEAQLDKSGLPSDRFFAERPEGSVSTLKIQRTQQEDSAVYLCASSLGVTKRDFTLAKNIQYFGAGTRLSVL.

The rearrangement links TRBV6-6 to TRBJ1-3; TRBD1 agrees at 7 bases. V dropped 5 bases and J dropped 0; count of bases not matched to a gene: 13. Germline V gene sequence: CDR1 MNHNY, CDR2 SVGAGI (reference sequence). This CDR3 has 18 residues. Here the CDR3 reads CASSPTGSSLRSGNTIYF. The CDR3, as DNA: TGTGCCAGCAGTCCGACAGGGAGTAGTCTCCGCTCTGGAAACACCATATATTTT.

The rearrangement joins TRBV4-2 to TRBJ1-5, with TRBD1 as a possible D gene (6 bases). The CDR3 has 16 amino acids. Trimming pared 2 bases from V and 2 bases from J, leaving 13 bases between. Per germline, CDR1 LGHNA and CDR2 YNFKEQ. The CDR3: CASSQRTDLGNQPQHF. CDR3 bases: TGTGCCAGCAGCCAAAGGACAGATCTCGGCAATCAGCCCCAGCATTTT.

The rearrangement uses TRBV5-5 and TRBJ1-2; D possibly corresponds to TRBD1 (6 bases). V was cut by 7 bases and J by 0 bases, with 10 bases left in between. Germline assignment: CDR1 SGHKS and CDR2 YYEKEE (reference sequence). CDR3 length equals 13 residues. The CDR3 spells CASCRDTNYGYTF. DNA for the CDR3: TGTGCCAGCTGCCGGGACACTAACTATGGCTACACCTTC. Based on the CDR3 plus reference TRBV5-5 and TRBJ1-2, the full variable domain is DAGVTQSPTHLIKTRGQQVTLRCSPISGHKSVSWYQQVLGQGPQFIFQYYEKEERGRGNFPDRFSARQFPNYSSELNVNALLLGDSALYLCASCRDTNYGYTFGSGTRLTVV.

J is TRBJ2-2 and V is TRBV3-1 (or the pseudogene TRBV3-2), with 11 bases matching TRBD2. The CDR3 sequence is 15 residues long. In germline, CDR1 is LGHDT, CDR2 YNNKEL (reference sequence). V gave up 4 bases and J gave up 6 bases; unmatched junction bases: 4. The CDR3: CASSLLAGAPGELFF. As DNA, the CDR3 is TGTGCCAGCAGCCTACTAGCGGGAGCCCCCGGGGAGCTGTTTTTT.

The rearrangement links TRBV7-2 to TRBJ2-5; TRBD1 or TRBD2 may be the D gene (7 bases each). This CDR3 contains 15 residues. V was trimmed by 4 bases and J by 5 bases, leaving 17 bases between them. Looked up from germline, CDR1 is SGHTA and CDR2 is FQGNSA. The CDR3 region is CASSSQGGAGETQYF. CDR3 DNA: TGTGCCAGCAGCTCCCAGGGGGGGGCCGGGGAGACCCAGTACTTC.

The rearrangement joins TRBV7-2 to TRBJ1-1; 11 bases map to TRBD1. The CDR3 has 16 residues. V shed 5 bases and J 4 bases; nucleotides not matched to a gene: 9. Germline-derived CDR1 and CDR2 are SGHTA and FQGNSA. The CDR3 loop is CASSARTGGIGTEAFF. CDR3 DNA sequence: TGTGCCAGCAGCGCCAGGACAGGGGGCATAGGCACTGAAGCTTTCTTT.

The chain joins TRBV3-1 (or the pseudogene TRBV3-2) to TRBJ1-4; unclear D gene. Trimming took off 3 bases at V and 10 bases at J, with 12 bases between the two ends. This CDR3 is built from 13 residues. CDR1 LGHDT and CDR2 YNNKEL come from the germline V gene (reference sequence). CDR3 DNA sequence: TGTGCCAGCAGCCAGACTTCCTCTGCAAAACTGTTTTTT. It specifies CASSQTSSAKLFF.

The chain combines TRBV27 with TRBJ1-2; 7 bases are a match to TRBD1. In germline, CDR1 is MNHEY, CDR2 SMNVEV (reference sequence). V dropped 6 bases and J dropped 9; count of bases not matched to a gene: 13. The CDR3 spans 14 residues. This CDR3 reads CASSELGDRESYTF. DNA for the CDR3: TGTGCCAGCAGCGAGCTGGGAGACAGGGAGAGCTACACCTTC.

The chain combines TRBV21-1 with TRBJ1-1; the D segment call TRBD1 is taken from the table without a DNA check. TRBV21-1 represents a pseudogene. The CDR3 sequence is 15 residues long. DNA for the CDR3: TGTGCCAGCACACGGAGACAGACGCTAAACACTGAAGCTTTCTTT. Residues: CASTRRQTLNTEAFF.

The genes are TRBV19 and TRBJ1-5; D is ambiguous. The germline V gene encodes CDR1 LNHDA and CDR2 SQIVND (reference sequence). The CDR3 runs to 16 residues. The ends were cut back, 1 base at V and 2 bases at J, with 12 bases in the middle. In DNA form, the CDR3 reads TGTGCCAGTAGTATAGGGGGAGAACCGGGCAATCAGCCCCAGCATTTT. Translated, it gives CASSIGGEPGNQPQHF.

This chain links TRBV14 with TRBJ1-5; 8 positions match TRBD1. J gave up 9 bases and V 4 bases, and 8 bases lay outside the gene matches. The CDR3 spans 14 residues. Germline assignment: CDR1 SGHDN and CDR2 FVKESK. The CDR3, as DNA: TGTGCCAGCAGCCTGACAGGGGCCGGGGGGCCCCAGCATTTT. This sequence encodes CASSLTGAGGPQHF.

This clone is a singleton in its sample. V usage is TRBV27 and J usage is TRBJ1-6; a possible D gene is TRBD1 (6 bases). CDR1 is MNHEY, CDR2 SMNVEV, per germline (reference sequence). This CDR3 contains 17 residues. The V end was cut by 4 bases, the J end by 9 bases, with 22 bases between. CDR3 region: CASSSYGRGGRGSPLHF. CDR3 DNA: TGTGCCAGCAGTTCATACGGGAGGGGGGGTCGAGGTTCACCCCTCCACTTT.

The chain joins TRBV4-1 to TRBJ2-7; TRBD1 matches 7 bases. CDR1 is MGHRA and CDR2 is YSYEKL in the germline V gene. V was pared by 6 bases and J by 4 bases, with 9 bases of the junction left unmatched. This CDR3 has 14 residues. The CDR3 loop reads CASSVGQTGYEQYF. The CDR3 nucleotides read TGCGCCAGCAGTGTGGGACAGACGGGGTACGAGCAGTACTTC.

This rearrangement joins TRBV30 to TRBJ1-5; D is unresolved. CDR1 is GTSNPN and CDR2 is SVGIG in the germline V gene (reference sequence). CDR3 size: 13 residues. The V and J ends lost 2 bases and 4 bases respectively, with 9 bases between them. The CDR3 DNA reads TGTGCCTGGAGTAGGTACGAAAATCAGCCCCAGCATTTT. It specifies CAWSRYENQPQHF. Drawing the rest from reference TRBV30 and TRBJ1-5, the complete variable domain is SQTIHQWPATLVQPVGSPLSLECTVEGTSNPNLYWYRQAAGRGLQLLFYSVGIGQISSEVPQNLSASRPQDRQFILSSKKLLLSDSGFYLCAWSRYENQPQHFGDGTRLSIL.

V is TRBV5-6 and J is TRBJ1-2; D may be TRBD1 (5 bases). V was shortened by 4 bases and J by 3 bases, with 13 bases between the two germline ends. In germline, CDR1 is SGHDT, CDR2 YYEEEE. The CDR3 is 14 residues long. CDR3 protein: CASSVKTAHYGYTF. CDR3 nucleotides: TGTGCCAGCAGCGTTAAGACAGCCCACTATGGCTACACCTTC.

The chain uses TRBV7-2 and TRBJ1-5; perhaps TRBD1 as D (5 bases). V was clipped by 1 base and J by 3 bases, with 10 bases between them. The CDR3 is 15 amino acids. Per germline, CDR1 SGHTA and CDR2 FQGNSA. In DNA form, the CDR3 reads TGTGCCAGCAGCTTAGGAGGGGCGCCCAATCAGCCCCAGCATTTT. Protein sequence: CASSLGGAPNQPQHF.

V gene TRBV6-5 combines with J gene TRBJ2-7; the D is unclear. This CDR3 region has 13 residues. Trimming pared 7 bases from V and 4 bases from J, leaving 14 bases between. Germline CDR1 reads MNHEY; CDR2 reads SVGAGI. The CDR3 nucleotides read TGTGCCAGCACCAAGGGTCCCGAGTACGAGCAGTACTTC. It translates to CASTKGPEYEQYF.

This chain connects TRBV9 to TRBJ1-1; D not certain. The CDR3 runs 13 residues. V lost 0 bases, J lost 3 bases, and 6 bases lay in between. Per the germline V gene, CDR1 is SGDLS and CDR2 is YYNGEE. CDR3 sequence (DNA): TGTGCCAGCAGCGTAGAGGGTTACACTGAAGCTTTCTTT. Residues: CASSVEGYTEAFF.

The CDR3 protein is CASSFDTNYGYTF. Written as DNA, the CDR3 is TGTGCCAGTAGCTTTGACACTAACTATGGCTACACCTTC. The chain uses TRBV19 and TRBJ1-2; D call uncertain. The germline CDR1 and CDR2 sequences are LNHDA and SQIVND (reference sequence). V dropped 6 bases and J dropped 0 bases, with 8 bases sitting between them. The CDR3 runs 13 residues.

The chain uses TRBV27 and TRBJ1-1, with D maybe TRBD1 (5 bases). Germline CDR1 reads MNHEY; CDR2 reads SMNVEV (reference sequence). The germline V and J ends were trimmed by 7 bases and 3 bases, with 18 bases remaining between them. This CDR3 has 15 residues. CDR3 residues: CASTQRGGVDTEAFF. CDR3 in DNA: TGTGCCAGCACCCAAAGGGGCGGGGTGGACACTGAAGCTTTCTTT.

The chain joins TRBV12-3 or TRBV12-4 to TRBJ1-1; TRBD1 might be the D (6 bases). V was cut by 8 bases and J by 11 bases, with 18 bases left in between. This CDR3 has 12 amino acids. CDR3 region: CASGPQGGVAFF. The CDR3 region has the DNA TGTGCCAGCGGGCCACAGGGAGGGGTGGCTTTCTTT.

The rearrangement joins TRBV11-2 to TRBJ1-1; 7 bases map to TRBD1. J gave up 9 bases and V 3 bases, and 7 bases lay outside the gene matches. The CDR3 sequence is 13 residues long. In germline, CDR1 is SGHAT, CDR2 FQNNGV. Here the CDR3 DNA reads TGTGCCAGCAGCTTTGGCTTGGACAGGAAAGCTTTCTTT. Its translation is CASSFGLDRKAFF. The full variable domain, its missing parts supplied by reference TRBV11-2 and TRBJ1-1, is EAGVAQSPRYKIIEKRQSVAFWCNPISGHATLYWYQQILGQGPKLLIQFQNNGVVDDSQLPKDRFSAERLKGVDSTLKIQPAKLEDSAVYLCASSFGLDRKAFFGQGTRLTVV.

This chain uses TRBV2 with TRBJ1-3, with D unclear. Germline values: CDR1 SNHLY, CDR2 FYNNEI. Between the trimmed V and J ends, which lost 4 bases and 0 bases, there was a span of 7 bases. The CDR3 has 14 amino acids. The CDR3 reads CASSGAYSGNTIYF. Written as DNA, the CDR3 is TGTGCCAGCAGTGGCGCATACTCTGGAAACACCATATATTTT.

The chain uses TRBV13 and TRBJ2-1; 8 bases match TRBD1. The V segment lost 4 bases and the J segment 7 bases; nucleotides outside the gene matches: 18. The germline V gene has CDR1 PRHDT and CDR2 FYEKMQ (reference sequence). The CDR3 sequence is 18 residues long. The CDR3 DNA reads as TGTGCCAGCAGCTCCCTAATTCTAGAGGACAGGGCCAGGAATGAGCAGTTCTTC. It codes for CASSSLILEDRARNEQFF.

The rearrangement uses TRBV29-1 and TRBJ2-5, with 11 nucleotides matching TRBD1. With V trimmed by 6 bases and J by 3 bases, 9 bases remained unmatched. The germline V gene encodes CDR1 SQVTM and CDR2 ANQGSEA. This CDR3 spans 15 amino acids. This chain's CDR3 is CSVSGTGGPKETQYF. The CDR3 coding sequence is TGCAGCGTCTCCGGGACAGGGGGTCCCAAAGAGACCCAGTACTTC.